This TCR beta chain was profiled in a study of OX40 agonist ivuxolimab in advanced cancers. Trimming took 0 bases from V and 0 from J, leaving 11 bases between them. Germline CDR1 MGHRA, CDR2 YSYEKL. This CDR3 comprises 16 residues. Repertoires were generated with immunoSEQ multiplex PCR, while TCRdb's copy carries only in-frame clones and drops some. Counted here are 62,000 or so clones, around four fifths occurring once; the ten biggest clones make up roughly 9.8%. Material: CD4+ or CD8+ T cells sorted from blood, obtained in a trial of the OX40 agonist ivuxolimab. The rearrangement links TRBV4-1 to TRBJ1-1; D is unclear. This TCR came from an adult with an advanced solid tumor such as melanoma, head and neck, liver or kidney cancer. The CDR3: CASSQDRVRMNTEAFF. The CDR3 coding sequence is TGCGCCAGCAGCCAAGACCGCGTTCGAATGAACACTGAAGCTTTCTTT.